This TCR beta chain appears in the sequencing data of a study of blood T cell repertoires in COVID-19. The CDR3 contains 14 residues. In germline, CDR1 is SGHAT, CDR2 FQNNGV. V dropped 4 bases and J dropped 1; count of bases not matched to a gene: 1. In the original analysis: Estimated nucleated cell counts came from reference gene primer amplification. Measured with immunoSEQ multiplex PCR; TCRdb has only the in-frame clones, and not every one. V, J and clone size derive from that table, while D and trimming were established from the DNA sequence. Among around 280,000 clones listed, roughly 91% were seen once.

The sequencing sample was made of peripheral blood. The chain combines TRBV11-2 with TRBJ2-3; TRBD2 matches 8 bases. This receptor was obtained from a woman in her twenties or thirties with COVID-19, enrolled during active disease. CDR3 DNA: TGTGCCAGCAGCTATAGCGGGGGCACAGATACGCAGTATTTT. This sequence encodes CASSYSGGTDTQYF.